This T cell receptor (beta chain) was retrieved from a study of early T cells in non-severe SARS-CoV-2 infection. Notes on the study in general: Missing private and CD4 specificities, VDJdb matching favored anti-spike CD8 responses.

This clonotype came up many times. The antigen remains unidentified. V lost 4 bases and J lost 6, with 9 bases in between. This CDR3 is 13 amino acids long. From germline, CDR1 is MDHEN and CDR2 SYDVKM. Separate cDNA molecules each had unique molecular identifiers attached to them. MiXCR was run by TCRdb on the 5' RACE reads, yielding one entry per CDR3 protein. This sample yields about 60,000 distinct CDR3 sequences, of which roughly an eighth are seen a single time; less than 4.5% belongs to the top ten. The sequence was collected from an adult who was a healthcare worker with PCR-confirmed SARS-CoV-2 infection or an uninfected control (not recorded which). Specimen: whole blood. The chain is built from TRBV28 and TRBJ2-2; D tentatively reads TRBD1 or TRBD2 (6 bases each). In DNA form, the CDR3 reads TGTGCCAGCAGTTGGGGGGCTTCCGGGGAGCTGTTTTTT. Protein product: CASSWGASGELFF.